A selection of T cell receptor beta chains follows, all from one sample in a study of blood T cell repertoires in COVID-19. The repertoire was sequenced with immunoSEQ multiplex PCR; TCRdb's copy has only in-frame clones and lacks some. The data show approximately 480,000 clones, approximately 86% seen once. Sequencing used PBMCs or T cells enriched from blood (not recorded which). Source of these receptors: a woman aged 18-29 years who had recovered from COVID-19. The CDR3 runs from the conserved cysteine through the conserved F or W. The D gene is left open where the match is weak. Clone size is not always given. Where it is, it says once, few, many or a class for expanded clones.

j_call clone_size v_call d_call cdr3_aa cdr3_nt
TRBJ1-1 - TRBV30 - CAWGKDYGAAFF TGTGCCTGGGGTAAAGACTATGGTGCAGCTTTCTTT
TRBJ2-5 - TRBV7-2 TRBD2 CASSLRTSGETQYF TGTGCCAGCAGCCTTAGGACTAGCGGAGAGACCCAGTACTTC
TRBJ1-6 few TRBV2 TRBD1 CASSEWTGRNSPLHF TGTGCCAGCAGTGAATGGACAGGAAGGAATTCACCCCTCCACTTT
TRBJ1-3 - TRBV12-5 - CASGLTWGGVRAGNTIYF TGTGCTAGTGGTTTGACGTGGGGTGGGGTGAGGGCTGGAAACACCATATATTTT
TRBJ1-2 - TRBV28 - CASSPGETFSGYTF TGTGCCAGCAGTCCTGGGGAGACCTTCTCTGGCTACACCTTC
TRBJ1-1 - TRBV18 - CASSPGQAHGTEAFF TGTGCCAGCTCACCAGGGCAGGCGCATGGGACTGAAGCTTTCTTT
TRBJ1-6 - TRBV5-1 - CASSFGLISADSPLHF TGCGCCAGCAGCTTCGGACTCATCTCTGCGGATTCACCCCTCCACTTT
TRBJ1-4 - TRBV30 - CAWDSGANEKLFF TGTGCCTGGGATTCAGGGGCTAATGAAAAACTGTTTTTT
TRBJ1-1 - TRBV7-6 TRBD1 CASSPTDRGRSISTEAFF TGTGCCAGCAGCCCGACCGACAGGGGGCGCAGCATCAGCACTGAAGCTTTCTTT
TRBJ2-5 - TRBV2 - CASAKGVETQYF TGTGCCAGCGCGAAGGGGGTCGAGACCCAGTACTTC
TRBJ1-2 - TRBV11-2 - CASSFQVADFRGYTF TGTGCCAGCAGCTTCCAAGTCGCAGACTTCAGAGGCTACACCTTC
TRBJ2-2 once TRBV7-6 TRBD1 CASSGSGGTTGELFF TGTGCCAGCAGCGGCTCAGGGGGAACCACCGGGGAGCTGTTTTTT
TRBJ2-6 - TRBV7-9 - CASSSGVFSGANVLTF TGTGCCAGCAGCTCAGGTGTCTTCTCTGGGGCCAACGTCCTGACTTTC
TRBJ1-2 - TRBV30 - CAWSALVWGQYGYTF TGTGCCTGGAGTGCCCTTGTTTGGGGCCAATATGGCTACACCTTC
TRBJ1-4 - TRBV30 - CACHSTGITEKLFF TGTGCCTGTCACTCCACCGGGATCACCGAAAAACTGTTTTTT
TRBJ1-1 - TRBV5-6 TRBD1 CASSPQGAEDTEAFF TGTGCCAGCAGCCCACAGGGGGCGGAGGACACTGAAGCTTTCTTT
TRBJ1-1 - TRBV5-1 - CASSSDGGYEAFF TGCGCCAGCAGCTCCGACGGGGGATATGAAGCTTTCTTT
TRBJ1-1 - TRBV27 - CASSSYLDFMNTEAFF TGTGCCAGCAGTTCGTATCTCGACTTTATGAACACTGAAGCTTTCTTT
TRBJ1-5 - TRBV3-1/TRBV3-2 - CASSQIQPQHF TGTGCCAGCAGCCAAATACAGCCCCAGCATTTT
TRBJ1-2 - TRBV30 TRBD1 CAWQGSGTGVGGYTF TGTGCCTGGCAGGGGTCCGGGACAGGGGTTGGGGGCTACACCTTC
TRBJ2-1 - TRBV15 - CATSAQNEQFF TGTGCCACCAGCGCCCAGAATGAGCAGTTCTTC
TRBJ2-2 - TRBV24-1 TRBD2 CATSEELAGVLSPITGELFF TGTGCCACCAGTGAGGAGCTAGCGGGGGTTCTAAGCCCTATCACCGGGGAGCTGTTTTTT
TRBJ1-6 - TRBV5-5 - CASSYSPGDKSLHF TGTGCCAGCAGCTATAGTCCCGGGGACAAATCCCTCCACTTT
TRBJ2-5 once TRBV19 - CASSRGEGQETQYF TGTGCCAGTAGTAGGGGAGAGGGTCAAGAGACCCAGTACTTC
TRBJ2-5 - TRBV4-1 - CASSQDGEGGPEETQYF TGCGCCAGCAGCCAAGACGGGGAGGGGGGGCCGGAGGAGACCCAGTACTTC
TRBJ1-5 once TRBV27 TRBD1 CASSYNVWEGGNNQPQHF TGTGCCAGCAGTTATAACGTTTGGGAAGGGGGCAACAATCAGCCCCAGCATTTT
TRBJ1-2 once TRBV6-5 - CASSYSRVSGYTF TGTGCCAGCAGTTACTCAAGAGTGAGCGGCTACACCTTC
TRBJ2-2 - TRBV7-6 - CASSLIENTGELFF TGTGCCAGCAGCTTAATAGAGAACACCGGGGAGCTGTTTTTT
TRBJ1-2 - TRBV7-9 TRBD1 CASSSTNRDRGNTF TGTGCCAGCAGCTCTACAAACCGGGACAGGGGTAACACCTTC
TRBJ2-3 - TRBV29-1 TRBD1 CSVTGVLTDTQYF TGCAGCGTTACAGGGGTCTTGACAGATACGCAGTATTTT
TRBJ1-1 - TRBV2 - CASSMGANTEAFF TGTGCCAGCAGTATGGGGGCGAACACTGAAGCTTTCTTT
TRBJ2-2 few TRBV3-1/TRBV3-2 - CASSLRRTGELFF TGTGCCAGCAGCCTCCGGAGGACGGGGGAGCTGTTTTTT
TRBJ2-7 many TRBV3-1/TRBV3-2 - CASSPAYEQYF TGTGCCAGCAGCCCTGCCTACGAGCAGTACTTC
TRBJ2-2 few TRBV7-2 TRBD1 CASSSQGALGGELFF TGTGCCAGCAGCTCGCAGGGGGCTTTAGGCGGGGAGCTGTTTTTT
TRBJ1-2 - TRBV19 - CASSRTARGYTF TGTGCCAGTAGTAGAACCGCCCGGGGCTACACCTTC